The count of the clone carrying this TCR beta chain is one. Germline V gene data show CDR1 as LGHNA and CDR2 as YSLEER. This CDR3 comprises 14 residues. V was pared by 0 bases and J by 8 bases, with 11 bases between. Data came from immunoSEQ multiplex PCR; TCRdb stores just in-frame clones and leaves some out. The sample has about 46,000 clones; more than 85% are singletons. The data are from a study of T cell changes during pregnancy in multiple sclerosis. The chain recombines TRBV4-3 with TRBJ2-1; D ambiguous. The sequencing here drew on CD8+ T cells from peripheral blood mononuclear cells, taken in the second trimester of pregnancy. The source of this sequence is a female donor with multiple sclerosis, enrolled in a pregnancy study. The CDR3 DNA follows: TGCGCCAGCAGCCAAGAGAGGATGGTCGATGAGCAGTTCTTC. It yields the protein CASSQERMVDEQFF.